This is a list of T cell receptor beta chains from one sample in a study of blood T cell repertoires in COVID-19. Sequencing used immunoSEQ multiplex PCR; TCRdb keeps in-frame clones, though not all of them. The sample lists hundreds of thousands of clones; roughly 90% were seen once. The material sequenced was PBMCs or T cells enriched from blood (not recorded which). These receptor sequences come from a woman in her twenties or thirties with acute COVID-19. Both conserved end residues are part of each CDR3. A D gene is named only where the DNA matches it firmly. Clone size, where shown, is once, few, many, or a class for clones that have expanded.

V	size	D	length	J	CDR3	DNA
TRBV6-5	.	.	13	TRBJ1-1	CASRTDLNTEAFF	TGTGCCAGCCGGACAGACCTGAACACTGAAGCTTTCTTT
TRBV27	.	TRBD1	14	TRBJ1-6	CASSPGQGISPLHF	TGTGCCAGCAGTCCGGGACAGGGGATTTCACCCCTCCACTTT
TRBV4-2	few	.	16	TRBJ2-7	CASSQETGGEAYEQYF	TGTGCCAGCAGCCAAGAAACTGGCGGGGAGGCCTACGAGCAGTACTTC
TRBV19	.	.	14	TRBJ1-1	CASSTREGNTEAFF	TGTGCCAGTAGTACAAGGGAGGGAAACACTGAAGCTTTCTTT
TRBV5-5	.	.	14	TRBJ2-5	CASSFSHRGETQYF	TGTGCCAGCAGCTTTAGTCATCGGGGGGAGACCCAGTACTTC
TRBV11-2	.	.	16	TRBJ2-1	CASSARTDTEHNEQFF	TGTGCCAGCAGCGCACGGACAGATACAGAACACAATGAGCAGTTCTTC
TRBV12-5	.	.	15	TRBJ2-5	CASGPGQPLGETQYF	TGTGCTAGTGGTCCCGGACAGCCCTTGGGAGAGACCCAGTACTTC
TRBV5-1	.	.	15	TRBJ2-2	CASSLERVNTGELFF	TGCGCCAGCAGCCTTGAGAGGGTGAACACCGGGGAGCTGTTTTTT
TRBV10-1	.	.	12	TRBJ2-2	CASLGEAGELFF	TGCGCCAGCTTAGGGGAGGCCGGGGAGCTGTTTTTT
TRBV5-6	.	.	15	TRBJ2-7	CASSLGEIRGYEQYF	TGTGCCAGCAGCTTGGGGGAGATTCGGGGCTACGAGCAGTACTTC
TRBV5-1	.	.	14	TRBJ2-7	CASSLDQGLNEQYF	TGCGCCAGCAGCTTGGATCAGGGACTTAACGAGCAGTACTTC
TRBV19	once	TRBD1	19	TRBJ1-2	CASSTNLSRDRNPHYGYTF	TGTGCCAGTAGTACCAACTTATCCCGGGACAGGAATCCTCACTATGGCTACACCTTC
TRBV5-8	.	.	15	TRBJ1-5	CASSPMGDSNQPQHF	TGTGCCAGCAGCCCCATGGGAGATAGCAATCAGCCCCAGCATTTT
TRBV5-5	.	.	12	TRBJ1-2	CASSPYRVGYTF	TGTGCCAGCAGCCCATACAGGGTTGGCTACACCTTC
TRBV29-1	.	.	15	TRBJ2-5	CSVEEAGDSLETQYF	TGCAGCGTTGAAGAAGCTGGTGACAGCTTAGAGACCCAGTACTTC
TRBV30	.	TRBD1	12	TRBJ1-1	CAWNPTGGGAFF	TGTGCCTGGAACCCAACAGGGGGCGGCGCTTTCTTT
TRBV30	.	.	13	TRBJ2-1	CAWSVGAGNEQFF	TGTGCCTGGAGTGTGGGGGCTGGAAATGAGCAGTTCTTC
TRBV28	.	.	13	TRBJ1-5	CASSTDIYQPQHF	TGTGCCAGCAGCACTGACATATATCAGCCCCAGCATTTT
TRBV11-2	once	.	13	TRBJ2-1	CASRRTGYNEQFF	TGTGCCAGCAGACGTACAGGGTACAATGAGCAGTTCTTC
TRBV5-4	.	.	15	TRBJ2-3	CASSLTVSTTDTQYF	TGTGCCAGCAGCTTGACAGTCTCTACCACAGATACGCAGTATTTT
TRBV12-3/TRBV12-4	.	.	12	TRBJ1-4	CASSGFNEKLFF	TGTGCCAGTTCAGGGTTCAATGAAAAACTGTTTTTT
TRBV10-3	.	TRBD1	14	TRBJ2-3	CAISESTGTDTQYF	TGTGCCATCAGTGAGTCGACAGGGACAGATACGCAGTATTTT
TRBV19	.	TRBD2	17	TRBJ2-3	CASSPAGVAGGPDTQYF	TGTGCCAGTAGTCCCGCGGGAGTAGCGGGGGGGCCAGATACGCAGTATTTT
TRBV5-4	.	.	12	TRBJ1-1	CASSLVRGEAFF	TGTGCCAGCAGCTTGGTGAGAGGTGAAGCTTTCTTT
TRBV7-2	.	TRBD2	15	TRBJ2-5	CASSRGLAGGQTQYF	TGTGCCAGCAGCAGGGGACTAGCGGGGGGACAGACCCAGTACTTC
TRBV5-6	once	.	15	TRBJ2-1	CASSSPGFTYNEQFF	TGTGCCAGCAGCTCCCCGGGATTCACCTACAATGAGCAGTTCTTC
TRBV5-6	.	.	18	TRBJ1-6	CASSAHGQSSSYNSPLHF	TGTGCCAGCAGCGCCCACGGACAGTCTAGCTCCTATAATTCACCCCTCCACTTT
TRBV7-9	.	TRBD1	12	TRBJ2-7	CASSVQGYEQYF	TGTGCCAGCAGCGTACAGGGGTACGAGCAGTACTTC
TRBV4-3	few	TRBD1	17	TRBJ1-2	CASTSFLSTGVGYGYTF	TGCGCCAGCACCTCGTTCTTATCTACAGGGGTGGGATATGGCTACACCTTC
TRBV27	once	TRBD2	16	TRBJ2-5	CASSHLRGGLQETQYF	TGTGCCAGCAGCCACCTGCGGGGGGGGTTGCAAGAGACCCAGTACTTC
TRBV11-2	.	.	14	TRBJ1-2	CASSLVQGDYGYTF	TGTGCCAGCAGCTTAGTACAGGGAGACTATGGCTACACCTTC
TRBV7-8	.	.	15	TRBJ1-5	CASRGQIGGNQPQHF	TGTGCCAGCAGGGGCCAGATTGGTGGCAATCAGCCCCAGCATTTT
TRBV27	.	.	16	TRBJ1-6	CASSGAGAPYNSPLHF	TGTGCCAGCAGTGGGGCAGGGGCCCCCTATAATTCACCCCTCCACTTT
TRBV7-6	.	.	14	TRBJ2-7	CASSLVGLTYEQYF	TGTGCCAGCAGCTTAGTGGGACTCACCTACGAGCAGTACTTC
TRBV27	.	.	18	TRBJ1-6	CASSPGRRLSSYNSPLHF	TGTGCCAGCAGTCCCGGCCGGAGGTTGAGCTCCTATAATTCACCCCTCCACTTT
TRBV11-3	.	TRBD1	15	TRBJ2-3	CASSNRDREADTQYF	TGTGCCAGCAGCAACCGGGACAGGGAGGCAGATACGCAGTATTTT
TRBV24-1	.	TRBD1	14	TRBJ1-1	CATSDAGGNTEAFF	TGTGCCACCAGTGATGCAGGGGGGAACACTGAAGCTTTCTTT
TRBV5-1	.	TRBD1	16	TRBJ2-6	CASSLNRGSGANVLTF	TGCGCCAGCAGCTTGAACAGGGGATCTGGGGCCAACGTCCTGACTTTC
TRBV3-1/TRBV3-2	.	.	13	TRBJ1-1	CASTPRVNTEAFF	TGTGCCAGCACCCCCAGGGTGAACACTGAAGCTTTCTTT
TRBV4-1	.	.	14	TRBJ1-5	CASSKAGGGQPQHF	TGCGCCAGCAGCAAAGCGGGGGGCGGTCAGCCCCAGCATTTT
TRBV6-5	.	.	14	TRBJ1-5	CASSYGHSNQPQHF	TGTGCCAGCAGTTATGGACATAGCAATCAGCCCCAGCATTTT
TRBV19	.	.	11	TRBJ2-5	CASGETETQYF	TGTGCCAGTGGAGAGACGGAGACCCAGTACTTC
TRBV7-9	.	.	15	TRBJ1-2	CASSPQGQINYGYTF	TGTGCCAGCAGCCCTCAGGGGCAGATTAACTATGGCTACACCTTC
TRBV5-4	.	.	14	TRBJ1-5	CASSLDRSNQPQHF	TGTGCCAGCAGCTTGGACAGGAGCAATCAGCCCCAGCATTTT
TRBV19	.	TRBD1	14	TRBJ1-2	CASRPTGDWDGYTF	TGTGCCAGTAGACCAACAGGGGACTGGGATGGCTACACCTTC
TRBV9	.	.	16	TRBJ2-2	CASTRWGGANTGELFF	TGTGCCAGCACCAGGTGGGGGGGCGCGAACACCGGGGAGCTGTTTTTT
TRBV27	.	TRBD2	16	TRBJ2-1	CASSLAGTSGYNEQFF	TGTGCCAGCAGTCTGGCCGGGACTAGCGGTTACAATGAGCAGTTCTTC
TRBV4-3	.	.	14	TRBJ2-3	CASSPVGGTDTQYF	TGCGCCAGCAGCCCGGTGGGAGGCACAGATACGCAGTATTTT
TRBV7-2	.	.	15	TRBJ1-3	CASSPVIGGRDTIYF	TGTGCCAGCAGCCCCGTAATCGGGGGGCGGGACACCATATATTTT
TRBV10-2	.	TRBD1	13	TRBJ1-1	CASSRTGNTEAFF	TGCGCCAGCAGTCGGACAGGGAACACTGAAGCTTTCTTT
TRBV6-6	.	TRBD1	15	TRBJ2-1	CASNGADRQYNEQFF	TGTGCCAGCAACGGTGCGGACAGGCAGTACAATGAGCAGTTCTTC
TRBV9	.	.	14	TRBJ2-3	CASSVGRPTDTQYF	TGTGCCAGCAGCGTCGGCAGGCCGACAGATACGCAGTATTTT
TRBV11-2	.	.	14	TRBJ1-1	CASSLAARGTGAFF	TGTGCCAGCAGCTTAGCTGCTCGGGGGACGGGGGCTTTCTTT
TRBV5-1	.	.	14	TRBJ1-4	CASSSGQANEKLFF	TGCGCCAGCAGCTCGGGACAAGCTAATGAAAAACTGTTTTTT
TRBV4-3	.	.	14	TRBJ1-1	CASSLGHSNTEAFF	TGCGCCAGCAGCCTGGGACACTCGAACACTGAAGCTTTCTTT
TRBV5-4	.	TRBD1	15	TRBJ1-2	CASSIPGQGRYGYTF	TGTGCCAGCAGCATACCGGGACAGGGGCGCTATGGCTACACCTTC